This T cell receptor beta chain was identified in a study of blood T cell repertoires in COVID-19. About the study: The study drew acute and convalescent COVID-19 samples from the United States, Italy and Spain. Nucleic acid was either cDNA or gDNA, and it came from T cells, B-cell-depleted T cells, or PBMCs.

Germline loops: CDR1 SGHTA, CDR2 FQGTGA. Trimming took off 3 bases at V and 4 bases at J, with 9 bases between the two ends. The CDR3 consists of 13 residues. Original processing methods: For nucleated cells, counts were estimated from reference gene primer amplification. Some clones are missing from TCRdb's copy, which holds only in-frame ones; the method was immunoSEQ multiplex PCR. That table is the source of V, J and clone size, and D and trimming were worked out from the DNA. The data show 360,000 or so clones, roughly 87% seen once. The TCR sequence derives from a woman in her sixties with COVID-19, enrolled during active disease. Specimen: peripheral blood. The rearrangement links TRBV7-3 to TRBJ1-1; D unresolved. CDR3 sequence reads: CASSFLEGTEAFF. The CDR3 coding sequence is TGTGCCAGCAGCTTCCTGGAGGGCACTGAAGCTTTCTTT.